This T cell receptor beta chain was profiled in a study of T cells after posttransplantation cyclophosphamide. Study results and limitations: Blood and skin or GI T cell repertoires showed limited TRB overlap. Recipient CMV seropositivity and CMV reactivation strongly tracked TRB clonality. Later post-transplant blood repertoires were often dominated by donor CD8+ memory clones.

This clone was seen more than once but under ten times. Its matching antigen is unknown. On the day of bone marrow donation, the related graft donor provided peripheral blood. Only in-frame clones appear in the TCRdb table, and some are missing; sequencing was by immunoSEQ multiplex PCR. The table has some 49,000 clones, about 90% seen once; the top ten hold around 3%. Germline CDR1 is LNHDA and CDR2 is SQIVND (reference sequence). Germline trimming cut 6 bases from V and 3 bases from J; bases unmatched to any gene: 8. This CDR3 contains 15 residues. The rearrangement joins TRBV19 to TRBJ1-1, with 9 bases fitting TRBD1. The TCR comes from a woman aged 50 to 60 in good health and a related stem cell transplant donor. Source material: PBMCs. CDR3 region: CASRRDRDGDTEAFF. The CDR3 nucleotides read TGTGCCAGTAGGCGGGACAGGGATGGCGACACTGAAGCTTTCTTT.